This passage covers 28 T cell receptor beta chains from one sample sequenced in a study of T cells in Graves' hyperthyroidism and ophthalmopathy. Regions amplified from RNA transcripts were the TCR beta CDR3 regions. Primed by the HTBI set, a first-round RT-PCR was run on the TCR CDR3. TCRdb analysed the multiplex PCR reads with MiXCR anew, one entry per CDR3 protein. Here the sample spans about 740,000 distinct CDR3 sequences, approximately 14% being singletons. Sequencing was carried out using blood. Receptor source: a woman aged 18-29 years with Graves' hyperthyroidism.

This clonotype has a handful of counts. The rearrangement joins TRBV10-3 to TRBJ2-3, with D possibly TRBD1 on 6 matching bases. CDR1 and CDR2 (germline): ENHRY, SYGVKD. CDR3 size: 15 residues. V dropped 3 bases and J dropped 2 bases, with 12 bases sitting between them. CDR3 region: CAISDPDRPTDTQYF. CDR3 nucleotides: TGTGCCATCAGTGATCCGGACAGACCCACAGATACGCAGTATTTT.

The table lists this clonotype with many counts. V and J are TRBV5-8 and TRBJ2-3; no definite D call. CDR3 length equals 13 residues. Looked up from germline, CDR1 is SGHTS and CDR2 is YDEGEE. The V gene lost 3 bases and the J gene lost 4 bases, with 9 bases spanning the gap. The CDR3 bases are TGTGCCAGCAGCTCCCCCCCGGCAGATACGCAGTATTTT. This encodes CASSSPPADTQYF.

This chain joins TRBV27 and TRBJ1-2, with D unresolved. Germline CDR1 reads MNHEY; CDR2 reads SMNVEV (reference sequence). The CDR3 loop spans 13 amino acids. V was shortened by 5 bases and J by 1 base, with 8 bases between the two germline ends. In DNA form, the CDR3 reads TGTGCCAGCAGTATGCAGAATAACTATGGCTACACCTTC. Translating gives CASSMQNNYGYTF.

This chain connects TRBV6-2 or TRBV6-3 to TRBJ2-1; 12 positions match TRBD2. The germline CDR1 and CDR2 sequences are MNHEY and SVGEGT. This CDR3 is built from 24 residues. The junction had 24 bases not matched to a gene; V was cut back by 3 bases and J by 0 bases. CDR3 sequence (DNA): TGTGCCAGCAGTTATTATCTTAAACATTTACTAGCGGGAGGACGAATAAGCTCCTACAATGAGCAGTTCTTC. This translates into CASSYYLKHLLAGGRISSYNEQFF.

V and J are TRBV19 and TRBJ1-1, with D unclear. The CDR3 spans 14 residues. Germline V gives CDR1 LNHDA, CDR2 SQIVND (reference sequence). Trimming pared 4 bases from V and 2 bases from J, leaving 11 bases between. In nucleotides, the CDR3 is TGTGCCAGTAGTACGGGGAGGGTAAACACTGAAGCTTTCTTT. It is translated as CASSTGRVNTEAFF.

The rearrangement links TRBV5-5 to TRBJ2-7; D is uncertain. Trimming took off 0 bases at V and 3 bases at J, with 22 bases between the two ends. Germline V gene sequence: CDR1 SGHKS, CDR2 YYEKEE (reference sequence). The CDR3 consists of 18 residues. CDR3 protein: CASSLGALASLIYYEQYF. The CDR3 DNA is TGTGCCAGCAGCTTGGGCGCCCTTGCGTCCCTTATCTACTACGAGCAGTACTTC.

To note about this clonotype: Sequence at one end of the junction differs from germline and may be a read error. V is TRBV6-2 or TRBV6-3 and J is TRBJ1-3; no clear D gene. CDR1 and CDR2 from the germline V gene are MNHEY and SVGEGT. The CDR3 is 12 residues long. The CDR3 sequence: CASLSSGDTIYF. The CDR3 region has the DNA TGTGCCAGTCTCAGCTCTGGAGACACCATATATTTT.

This clonotype was seen only a few times. The chain is built from TRBV11-1 and TRBJ2-1, with a possible D match to TRBD2 (5 bases). The V gene lost 5 bases and the J gene lost 6 bases, with 17 bases spanning the gap. Looked up from germline, CDR1 is SGHAT and CDR2 is FQDESV (reference sequence). CDR3 length: 15 residues. DNA of the CDR3: TGTGCCAGCAGCCCGTGGGCTAGCAAGAGCAATGAGCAGTTCTTC. Translated: CASSPWASKSNEQFF.

The rearrangement uses TRBV9 and TRBJ2-3; possibly TRBD2 for D (8 bases). Trimming stripped 4 bases from V and 3 bases from J, with 18 bases between. In germline, CDR1 is SGDLS, CDR2 YYNGEE. This CDR3 is 16 amino acids long. This CDR3 reads CASSPRQGGRTDTQYF. The CDR3 DNA is TGTGCCAGCAGCCCGCGACAGGGCGGGAGGACAGATACGCAGTATTTT.

In its sample, this clonotype was seen many times. The chain is built from TRBV19 and TRBJ1-4; D uncertain. The V gene lost 6 bases and the J gene lost 0 bases, with 11 bases spanning the gap. Germline CDR1 LNHDA, CDR2 SQIVND (reference sequence). This CDR3 has 15 residues. As DNA, the CDR3 is TGTGCCAGTAGCCCCTCCGGAGCAACTAATGAAAAACTGTTTTTT. Protein sequence: CASSPSGATNEKLFF.

The chain recombines TRBV4-2 with TRBJ2-3; the D is unclear. The CDR3 totals 16 residues. The germline V gene encodes CDR1 LGHNA and CDR2 YNFKEQ. The germline V and J ends were trimmed by 0 bases and 4 bases, with 14 bases remaining between them. The CDR3 DNA follows: TGTGCCAGCAGCCAAGAGACCACCTACAGCGCAGATACGCAGTATTTT. This translates into CASSQETTYSADTQYF.

In its sample, this clonotype was seen many times. The chain recombines TRBV5-1 with TRBJ1-5, with 7 bases fitting TRBD1. Trimming took 4 bases from V and 2 from J; bases not matched to a gene: 6. This CDR3 region has 15 residues. CDR1 is SGHRS and CDR2 is YFSETQ in the germline V gene. CDR3 nucleotide sequence: TGCGCCAGCAGCCCAGGGGGTGCGGGCAATCAGCCCCAGCATTTT. It translates to CASSPGGAGNQPQHF.

This clonotype was picked up many times. This chain joins TRBV30 and TRBJ2-7; D gene ambiguous. V lost 0 bases and J lost 0, with 6 bases in between. Germline loops: CDR1 GTSNPN, CDR2 SVGIG (reference sequence). This CDR3 contains 13 residues. CDR3 sequence reads: CAWSVHSSYEQYF. In DNA form, the CDR3 reads TGTGCCTGGAGTGTACATTCCTCCTACGAGCAGTACTTC.

A remark on this clonotype: One junction end does not reproduce the germline sequence, and a read error may be involved. This chain joins TRBV9 and TRBJ2-1; 7 bases line up with TRBD1. The CDR3 loop spans 16 amino acids. Germline values: CDR1 SGDLS, CDR2 YYNGEE. In DNA form, the CDR3 reads TGTGCCAGCAGCGTAGTAGGCAGGGGGTGGTACAATAAGCAGTTCTTC. Protein sequence: CASSVVGRGWYNKQFF.

Turning to this clonotype: This may come from a read error, since a much larger clone is one base off. J is TRBJ1-4 and V is TRBV18; 8 bases are a match to TRBD1. Germline lookup yields CDR1 KGHSH and CDR2 LQKENI. The CDR3 spans 14 residues. CDR3: CVSSPKTGAEKLFF. The CDR3 DNA follows: TGTGTCAGCTCACCGAAGACAGGGGCCGAAAAACTGTTTTTT.

This chain links TRBV13 with TRBJ2-7; D unresolved. The CDR3 loop spans 14 amino acids. The V gene lost 9 bases and the J gene lost 2 bases, with 17 bases spanning the gap. The germline V gene encodes CDR1 PRHDT and CDR2 FYEKMQ (reference sequence). The CDR3 sequence is CASSIWPPTYEQYF. In nucleotides, the CDR3 is TGTGCCAGTAGTATTTGGCCCCCCACCTACGAGCAGTACTTC.

This clonotype was counted ten times or more. The rearrangement links TRBV13 to TRBJ2-1, with D tentatively TRBD1 or TRBD2 (5 bases each). Trimming shortened V by 6 bases and J by 5 bases, and 11 bases separated the two germline ends. Germline CDR1 and CDR2: PRHDT and FYEKMQ (reference sequence). This CDR3 region has 13 residues. The CDR3 sequence: CASRSRGDNEQFF. The CDR3 DNA is TGTGCCAGCAGATCCCGAGGGGACAATGAGCAGTTCTTC.

This clonotype was found many times. The rearrangement links TRBV5-5 to TRBJ1-5; 7 nucleotides align to TRBD1. The J segment lost 5 bases and the V segment lost 4 bases, leaving 6 bases of the junction unmatched. CDR1 is SGHKS and CDR2 is YYEKEE in the germline V gene (reference sequence). There are 14 residues in the CDR3. Here the CDR3 reads CASSADRVDQPQHF. The CDR3 coding sequence is TGTGCCAGCAGCGCCGACAGGGTAGATCAGCCCCAGCATTTT.

This clonotype was found a few times. The chain has TRBV30 and TRBJ2-5; a possible D gene is TRBD1 (6 bases). The CDR3 contains 15 residues. Trimming removed 2 bases at V and 4 bases at J, with 17 bases between. Germline lookup yields CDR1 GTSNPN and CDR2 SVGIG (reference sequence). For the CDR3, the DNA is TGTGCCTGGAGTCTAACAGGGATATTGGCAGAGACCCAGTACTTC. Amino acids: CAWSLTGILAETQYF. The variable domain in full, with the rest retrieved from reference TRBV30 and TRBJ2-5, is SQTIHQWPATLVQPVGSPLSLECTVEGTSNPNLYWYRQAAGRGLQLLFYSVGIGQISSEVPQNLSASRPQDRQFILSSKKLLLSDSGFYLCAWSLTGILAETQYFGPGTRLLVL.

To note about this clonotype: With a much larger clone just one base away, this may be a read error. The chain employs TRBV29-1 and TRBJ2-1; D not certain. CDR3 length: 13 amino acids. Germline loops: CDR1 SQVTM, CDR2 ANQGSEA. V was cut by 4 bases and J by 10 bases, with 17 bases left in between. CDR3 DNA: TGCAGCGTTGCTCTGGGCTTCTCCTACGAGCAGTTCTTC. Amino acid sequence: CSVALGFSYEQFF.

This clonotype was counted between two and nine times. V gene TRBV18 combines with J gene TRBJ2-3, with D possibly TRBD2 on 5 matching bases. The CDR3 loop spans 13 amino acids. Germline CDR1 KGHSH, CDR2 LQKENI. V was pared by 3 bases and J by 5 bases, with 9 bases between. The CDR3 nucleotides are TGTGCCAGCTCACCGCCGGGGTTAGATACGCAGTATTTT. Protein: CASSPPGLDTQYF.

This clonotype was seen many times. The CDR3 DNA sequence: TGTGCCAGCAGTTTGAAGCGGGAGGGAAGGTTCTTC. This codes for CASSLKREGRFF. This sequence joins TRBV12-3 or TRBV12-4 and TRBJ2-1, with 10 bases aligning to TRBD2. V lost 3 bases to trimming and J lost 15 bases; unmatched junction nucleotides: 5. This CDR3 has 12 residues.

This clonotype has ten or more counts. The chain combines TRBV3-1 with TRBJ1-2, with 7 bases that match TRBD1. The CDR3 sequence is 18 residues long. V shed 2 bases, J shed 6 bases, and the junction held 18 bases outside the gene matches. CDR1 is LGHDT and CDR2 is YNNKEL in the germline V gene (reference sequence). The CDR3: CASSQRPGTAEPGDGYTF. As DNA, the CDR3 is TGTGCCAGCAGCCAACGACCCGGGACAGCTGAACCCGGAGATGGCTACACCTTC.

The V call is TRBV20-1, the J call TRBJ1-3; D might be TRBD1 (5 bases). V gave up 6 bases and J gave up 0 bases, with 12 bases separating them. The CDR3 spans 14 residues. The germline V gene has CDR1 DFQATT and CDR2 SNEGSKA (reference sequence). The CDR3, as DNA: TGCAGTGCGGCGGGGGACGTCTCTGGAAACACCATATATTTT. This sequence encodes CSAAGDVSGNTIYF.

This clonotype has a count of ten or more. V usage is TRBV7-2 and J usage is TRBJ1-1; D unresolved. Trimming removed 2 bases at V and 11 bases at J, with 12 bases between. Germline V gene lookup returns CDR1 SGHTA and CDR2 FQGNSA. The CDR3 runs to 12 residues. The CDR3, as DNA: TGTGCCAGCAGCTTACCATCCATCAAGGCTTTCTTT. Its protein product is CASSLPSIKAFF.

This rearrangement joins TRBV7-9 to TRBJ1-1, with 7 bases identical to TRBD1. Germline CDR1 and CDR2: SEHNR and FQNEAQ (reference sequence). The CDR3 is 14 amino acids. The trim removed 7 bases at V and 4 bases at J, leaving 9 bases unmatched. The CDR3 protein is CASTSAGGITEAFF. Here the CDR3 DNA reads TGTGCCAGCACCTCGGCAGGGGGGATCACTGAAGCTTTCTTT. Complete variable domain (other parts from reference TRBV7-9 and TRBJ1-1): DTGVSQNPRHKITKRGQNVTFRCDPISEHNRLYWYRQTLGQGPEFLTYFQNEAQLEKSRLLSDRFSAERPKGSFSTLEIQRTEQGDSAMYLCASTSAGGITEAFFGQGTRLTVV.

This clonotype was observed many times. The V call is TRBV28, the J call TRBJ2-7, with 11 bases lining up with TRBD2. CDR1 and CDR2 from the germline V gene are MDHEN and SYDVKM. Trimming cost V 1 base and J 7 bases; bases outside gene matches: 6. There are 15 residues in the CDR3. DNA for the CDR3: TGTGCCAGCAGTTTATCGCTAGCGGGAGGACGAGAGCAGTACTTC. Amino acids: CASSLSLAGGREQYF.

The J gene is TRBJ2-2, the V gene TRBV27, with D perhaps matching TRBD1 (7 bases). Germline CDR1 and CDR2: MNHEY and SMNVEV (reference sequence). Trimming took off 6 bases at V and 4 bases at J, with 15 bases between the two ends. The CDR3 has 15 residues. The CDR3 bases are TGTGCCAGCAGCCGCGGGACAGTTCGCACCGGGGAGCTGTTTTTT. This gives the protein CASSRGTVRTGELFF.